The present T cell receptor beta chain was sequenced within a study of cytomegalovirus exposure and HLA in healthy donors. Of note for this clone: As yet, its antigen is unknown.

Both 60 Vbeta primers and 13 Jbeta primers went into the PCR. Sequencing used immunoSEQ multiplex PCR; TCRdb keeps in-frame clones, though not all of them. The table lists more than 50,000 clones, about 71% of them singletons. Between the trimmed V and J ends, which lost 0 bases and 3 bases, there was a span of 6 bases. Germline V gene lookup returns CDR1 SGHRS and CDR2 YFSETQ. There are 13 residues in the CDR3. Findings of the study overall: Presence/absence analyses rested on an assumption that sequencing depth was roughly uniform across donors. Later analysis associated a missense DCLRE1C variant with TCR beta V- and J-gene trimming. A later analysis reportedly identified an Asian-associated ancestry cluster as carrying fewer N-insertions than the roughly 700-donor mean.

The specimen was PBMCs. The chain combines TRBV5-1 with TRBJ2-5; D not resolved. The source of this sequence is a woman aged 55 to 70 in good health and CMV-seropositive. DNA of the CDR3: TGCGCCAGCAGCTTGGCCAGCGAAGAGACCCAGTACTTC. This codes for CASSLASEETQYF.